This T cell receptor (beta chain) originates from a study of T cell changes during pregnancy in multiple sclerosis. The data were produced by immunoSEQ multiplex PCR, yet TCRdb's version contains in-frame clones alone and is incomplete. The sample includes approximately 82,000 clones, 90% to 95% of them seen just once. Trimming cost V 1 base and J 1 base, with 4 bases left between them. Germline assignment: CDR1 SGHTA and CDR2 FQGTGA. The CDR3 extends over 13 amino acids. The chain couples TRBV7-3 to TRBJ2-5, with D uncertain. Sequencing used CD4+ T cells from peripheral blood mononuclear cells, obtained in the second trimester of pregnancy. The sequence was collected from a female donor with multiple sclerosis, enrolled in a pregnancy study. The CDR3 DNA sequence: TGTGCCAGCAGCTTAATCGGCCAAGAGACCCAGTACTTC. It specifies CASSLIGQETQYF.